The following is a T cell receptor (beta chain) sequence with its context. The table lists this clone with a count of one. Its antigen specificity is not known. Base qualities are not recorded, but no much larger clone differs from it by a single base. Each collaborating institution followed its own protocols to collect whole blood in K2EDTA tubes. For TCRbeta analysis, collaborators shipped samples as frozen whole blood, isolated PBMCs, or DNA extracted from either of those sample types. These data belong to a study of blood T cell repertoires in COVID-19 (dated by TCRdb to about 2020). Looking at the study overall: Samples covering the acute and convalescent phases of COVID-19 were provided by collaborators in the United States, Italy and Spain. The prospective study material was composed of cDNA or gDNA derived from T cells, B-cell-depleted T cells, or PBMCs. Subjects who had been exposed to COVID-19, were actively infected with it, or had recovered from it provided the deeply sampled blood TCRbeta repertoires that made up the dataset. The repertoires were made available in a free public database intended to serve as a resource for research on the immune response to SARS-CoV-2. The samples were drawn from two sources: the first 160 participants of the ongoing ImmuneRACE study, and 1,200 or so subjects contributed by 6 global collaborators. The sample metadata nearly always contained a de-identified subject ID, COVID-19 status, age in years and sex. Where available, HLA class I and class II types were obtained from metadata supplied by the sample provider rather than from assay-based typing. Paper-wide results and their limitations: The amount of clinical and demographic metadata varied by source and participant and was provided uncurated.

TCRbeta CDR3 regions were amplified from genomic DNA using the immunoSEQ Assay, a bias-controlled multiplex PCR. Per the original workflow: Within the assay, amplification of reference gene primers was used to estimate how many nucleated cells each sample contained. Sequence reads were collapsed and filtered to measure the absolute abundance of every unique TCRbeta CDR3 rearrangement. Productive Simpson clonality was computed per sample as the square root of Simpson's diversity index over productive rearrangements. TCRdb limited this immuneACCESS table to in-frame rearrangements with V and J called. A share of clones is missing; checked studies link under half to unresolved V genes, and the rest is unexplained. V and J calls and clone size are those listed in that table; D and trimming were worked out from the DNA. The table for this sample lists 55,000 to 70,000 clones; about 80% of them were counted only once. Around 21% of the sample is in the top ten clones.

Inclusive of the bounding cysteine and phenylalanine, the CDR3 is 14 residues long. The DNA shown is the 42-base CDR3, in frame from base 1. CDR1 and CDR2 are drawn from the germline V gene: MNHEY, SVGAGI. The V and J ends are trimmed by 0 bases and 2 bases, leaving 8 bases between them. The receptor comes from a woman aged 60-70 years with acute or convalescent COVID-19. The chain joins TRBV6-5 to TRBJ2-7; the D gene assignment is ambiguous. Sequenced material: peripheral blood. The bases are TGTGCCAGCAGTTACTCGTGGCAGACCTACGAGCAGTACTTC. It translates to CASSYSWQTYEQYF.